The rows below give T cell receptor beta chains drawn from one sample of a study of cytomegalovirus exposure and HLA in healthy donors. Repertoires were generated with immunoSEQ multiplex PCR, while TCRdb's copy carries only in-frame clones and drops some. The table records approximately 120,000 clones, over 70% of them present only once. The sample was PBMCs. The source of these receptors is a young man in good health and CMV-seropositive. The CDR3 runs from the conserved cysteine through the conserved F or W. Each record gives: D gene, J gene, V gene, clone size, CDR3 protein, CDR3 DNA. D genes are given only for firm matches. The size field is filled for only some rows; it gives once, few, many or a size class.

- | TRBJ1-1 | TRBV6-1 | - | CASSDNRGRGNTEAFF | TGTGCCAGCAGTGATAATAGGGGCAGAGGGAACACTGAAGCTTTCTTT
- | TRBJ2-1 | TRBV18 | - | CASSRPPITSSGEQFF | TGTGCCAGCTCACGACCTCCTATAACTAGTTCCGGTGAGCAGTTCTTC
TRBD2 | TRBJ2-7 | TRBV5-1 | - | CASSLGTSGPYEQYF | TGCGCCAGCAGCTTGGGGACTAGCGGCCCCTACGAGCAGTACTTC
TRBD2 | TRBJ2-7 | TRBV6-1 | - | CASEREISGEQYF | TGTGCCAGCGAGCGGGAGATCAGTGGCGAGCAGTACTTC
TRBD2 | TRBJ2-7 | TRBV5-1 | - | CASNRGGSETGEQYF | TGCGCCAGCAACCGCGGGGGGAGCGAAACTGGAGAGCAGTACTTC
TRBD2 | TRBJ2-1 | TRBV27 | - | CASIGLAGDHEQFF | TGTGCCAGCATTGGGCTAGCGGGAGATCATGAGCAGTTCTTC
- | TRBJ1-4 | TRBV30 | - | CAWNRGMDEKLFF | TGTGCCTGGAATCGGGGGATGGATGAAAAACTGTTTTTT
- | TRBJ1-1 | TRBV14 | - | CASSHRGQNTEAFF | TGTGCCAGCAGCCACCGAGGACAGAACACTGAAGCTTTCTTT
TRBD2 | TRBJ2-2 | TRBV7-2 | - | CASSLSPAGVRTGELFF | TGTGCCAGCAGCTTATCCCCAGCGGGAGTGCGAACCGGGGAGCTGTTTTTT
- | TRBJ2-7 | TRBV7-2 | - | CASSFSGAGQYEQYF | TGTGCCAGCAGCTTTTCCGGCGCGGGGCAATACGAGCAGTACTTC
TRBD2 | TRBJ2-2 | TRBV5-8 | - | CASSPSGGHTGELFF | TGTGCCAGCAGCCCATCGGGGGGGCACACCGGGGAGCTGTTTTTT
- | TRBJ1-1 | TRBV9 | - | CASSVEGLLGTEAFF | TGTGCCAGCAGCGTAGAGGGGCTACTGGGGACTGAAGCTTTCTTT
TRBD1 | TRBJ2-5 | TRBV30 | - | CAWTRDRGGETQYF | TGTGCCTGGACCCGGGACAGGGGTGGGGAGACCCAGTACTTC
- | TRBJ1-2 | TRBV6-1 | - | CASSSPYGGYTF | TGTGCCAGCAGTTCACCCTATGGTGGCTACACCTTC
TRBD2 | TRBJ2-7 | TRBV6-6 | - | CASSGGLAETYEQYF | TGTGCCAGCAGTGGGGGACTAGCGGAGACCTACGAGCAGTACTTC
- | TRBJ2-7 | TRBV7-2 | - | CASSLASGSYEQYF | TGTGCCAGCAGCTTAGCTAGCGGCTCCTACGAGCAGTACTTC
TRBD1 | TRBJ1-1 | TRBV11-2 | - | CASRTGTNTEAFF | TGTGCCAGCAGGACAGGGACTAACACTGAAGCTTTCTTT
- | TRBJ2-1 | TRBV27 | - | CASGSSPGGRHNEQFF | TGTGCCAGCGGTTCCTCCCCGGGGGGCAGGCACAATGAGCAGTTCTTC
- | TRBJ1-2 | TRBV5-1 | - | CASSFTTDSSYGYTF | TGCGCCAGCAGCTTCACCACGGACAGTTCATATGGCTACACCTTC
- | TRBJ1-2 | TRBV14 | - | CASSQLPPGPGDGYTF | TGTGCCAGCAGCCAGCTGCCCCCCGGGCCCGGGGATGGCTACACCTTC
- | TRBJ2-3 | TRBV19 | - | CASRGGDTQYF | TGTGCCAGTAGAGGAGGAGATACGCAGTATTTT
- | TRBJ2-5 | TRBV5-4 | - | CASSSDWQAQETQYF | TGTGCCAGCAGTTCCGACTGGCAAGCTCAAGAGACCCAGTACTTC
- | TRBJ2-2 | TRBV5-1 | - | CASSLTVLGTGELFF | TGCGCCAGCAGCCTGACAGTGTTGGGGACCGGGGAGCTGTTTTTT
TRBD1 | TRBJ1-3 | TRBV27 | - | CASRRTGDSGNTIYF | TGTGCCAGCAGAAGGACAGGAGATTCTGGAAACACCATATATTTT
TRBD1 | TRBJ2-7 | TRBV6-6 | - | CASSGTGTDEQYF | TGTGCCAGCAGTGGGACAGGGACGGACGAGCAGTACTTC
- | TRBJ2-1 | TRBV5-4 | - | CASGPPNEQFF | TGTGCCAGCGGCCCTCCCAATGAGCAGTTCTTC
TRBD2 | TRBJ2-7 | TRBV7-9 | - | CSSSIAGGLFYEQYF | TGTTCCAGCAGTATAGCGGGGGGCTTATTCTACGAGCAGTACTTC
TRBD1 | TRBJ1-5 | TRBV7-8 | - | CASSLDRESEPQHF | TGTGCCAGCAGCCTGGACAGGGAGAGTGAGCCCCAGCATTTT
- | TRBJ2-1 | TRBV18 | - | CASSPIGGQYNEQFF | TGTGCCAGCTCACCAATCGGGGGGCAATACAATGAGCAGTTCTTC
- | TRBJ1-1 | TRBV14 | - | CASSQAGGVAFF | TGTGCCAGCAGCCAAGCGGGGGGTGTTGCTTTCTTT
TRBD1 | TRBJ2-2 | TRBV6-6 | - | CASNIRGRTGELFF | TGTGCCAGCAATATAAGGGGGCGGACCGGGGAGCTGTTTTTT
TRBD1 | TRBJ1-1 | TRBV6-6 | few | CASSPDREATEAFF | TGTGCCAGCAGCCCTGACAGGGAGGCCACTGAAGCTTTCTTT
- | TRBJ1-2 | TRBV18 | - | CASSPSALYGYTF | TGTGCCAGCTCACCTTCAGCGCTGTATGGCTACACCTTC
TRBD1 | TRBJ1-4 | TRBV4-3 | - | CASSLLGDRTGEKLFF | TGCGCCAGCAGCCTTTTGGGGGACAGGACGGGAGAAAAACTGTTTTTT
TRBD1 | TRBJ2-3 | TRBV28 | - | CASSLGTGGTDTQYF | TGTGCCAGCAGTTTGGGGACAGGGGGCACAGATACGCAGTATTTT
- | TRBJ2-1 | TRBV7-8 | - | CASSSNQGGYNEQFF | TGTGCCAGCAGTAGCAACCAGGGGGGCTACAATGAGCAGTTCTTC
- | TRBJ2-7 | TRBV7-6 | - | CASSLTASYEQYF | TGTGCCAGCAGCTTGACAGCCTCCTACGAGCAGTACTTC
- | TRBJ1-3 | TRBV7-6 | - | CASSLYGRGGGNTIYF | TGTGCCAGCAGCTTATATGGCAGGGGTGGTGGAAACACCATATATTTT
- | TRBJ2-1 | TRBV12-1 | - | CASSFAEGRDYGEQFF | TGTGCCAGCAGCTTTGCGGAAGGACGGGACTACGGTGAGCAGTTCTTC
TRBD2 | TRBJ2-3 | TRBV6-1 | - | CASSEFLPGGTSTDTQYF | TGTGCCAGCAGTGAATTTCTACCGGGGGGAACTAGCACAGATACGCAGTATTTT
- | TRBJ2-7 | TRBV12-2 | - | CASRSTPLAGGYEQYF | TGTGCAAGTCGCTCCACACCCTTGGCAGGGGGGTACGAGCAGTACTTC
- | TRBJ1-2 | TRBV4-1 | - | CASSPVTGQYGYTF | TGCGCCAGCAGCCCAGTAACCGGACAGTATGGCTACACCTTC
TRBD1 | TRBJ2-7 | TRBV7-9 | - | CASSPTGQVYEQYF | TGTGCCAGCAGCCCCACGGGACAGGTCTACGAGCAGTACTTC
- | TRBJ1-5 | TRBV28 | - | CASSQTVSNQPQHF | TGTGCCAGCAGTCAGACAGTTAGCAATCAGCCCCAGCATTTT
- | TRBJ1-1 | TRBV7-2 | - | CASSLGQKAFF | TGTGCCAGCAGCTTAGGCCAGAAAGCTTTCTTT
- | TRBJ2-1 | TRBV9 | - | CASSVDTAYNEQFF | TGTGCCAGCAGCGTAGATACAGCTTACAATGAGCAGTTCTTC
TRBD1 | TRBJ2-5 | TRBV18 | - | CASSLQGGESETQYF | TGTGCCAGCTCACTACAAGGGGGCGAGTCGGAGACCCAGTACTTC
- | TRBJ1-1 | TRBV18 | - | CASSPEVVNTEAFF | TGTGCCAGCTCACCGGAGGTCGTGAACACTGAAGCTTTCTTT
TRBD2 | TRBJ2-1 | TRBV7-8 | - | CASSLALAGYNEQFF | TGTGCCAGCAGCTTAGCTCTAGCGGGCTACAATGAGCAGTTCTTC
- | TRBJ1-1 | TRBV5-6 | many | CASSFRGPSYTEAFF | TGTGCCAGCAGCTTCAGGGGCCCATCATACACTGAAGCTTTCTTT
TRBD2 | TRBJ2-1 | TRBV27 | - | CASSLAASGNEQFF | TGTGCCAGCAGTTTAGCGGCTAGCGGCAATGAGCAGTTCTTC
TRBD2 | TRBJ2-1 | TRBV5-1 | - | CASSSLPSGAYNEQFF | TGCGCCAGCAGCTCCCTACCTAGCGGCGCTTACAATGAGCAGTTCTTC
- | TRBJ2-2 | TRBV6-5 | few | CASSETGELFF | TGTGCCAGCAGTGAGACCGGGGAGCTGTTTTTT
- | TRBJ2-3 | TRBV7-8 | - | CASSQQQGGVPDTQYF | TGTGCCAGCAGCCAGCAACAGGGAGGGGTCCCAGATACGCAGTATTTT
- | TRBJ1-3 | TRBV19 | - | CASSQDPGSSGNTIYF | TGTGCCAGTAGCCAAGACCCAGGAAGCTCTGGAAACACCATATATTTT
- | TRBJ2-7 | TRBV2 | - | CASTVEGSDEQYF | TGTGCCAGCACTGTGGAAGGGAGTGACGAGCAGTACTTC
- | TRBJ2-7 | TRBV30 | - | CAWSVVSGEQYF | TGTGCCTGGAGTGTAGTGAGCGGCGAGCAGTACTTC
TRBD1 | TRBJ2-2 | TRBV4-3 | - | CASSQDWQGTGRTGELFF | TGCGCCAGCAGCCAAGATTGGCAGGGGACAGGGAGGACCGGGGAGCTGTTTTTT
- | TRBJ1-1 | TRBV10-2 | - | CASGRTVGNTEAFF | TGCGCCAGCGGGAGGACTGTGGGGAACACTGAAGCTTTCTTT
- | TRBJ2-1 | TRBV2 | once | CASWGWGDFHNEQFF | TGTGCCAGCTGGGGGTGGGGGGACTTCCACAATGAGCAGTTCTTC